This T cell receptor beta chain appears in the sequencing data of a study of blood T cell repertoires in COVID-19. Across the study: Researchers got acute and convalescent COVID-19 samples from the United States, Italy and Spain.

Repertoires were generated with immunoSEQ multiplex PCR, while TCRdb's copy carries only in-frame clones and drops some. The sample includes approximately 300,000 clones, around 87% of them seen just once. Germline V gene sequence: CDR1 GTSNPN, CDR2 SVGIG (reference sequence). The CDR3 contains 18 residues. J lost 0 bases, V lost 3 bases, and 14 bases had no gene match. Sequencing was carried out using PBMCs or T cells enriched from blood (not recorded which). V gene TRBV30 combines with J gene TRBJ2-1, with 7 positions matching TRBD2. The TCR originated in a woman under 40 who had recovered from COVID-19. The CDR3 coding sequence is TGTGCCTGGAGAAAATTTACCGTGGGCGGGGGCTCCTACAATGAGCAGTTCTTC. Amino acid sequence: CAWRKFTVGGGSYNEQFF.